This TCR beta chain originates from a study of blood T cell repertoires in COVID-19. Study as a whole: Donors in the United States, Italy and Spain gave samples during acute or convalescent COVID-19. Sources were T cells, B-cell-depleted T cells, or PBMCs; the material itself was cDNA or gDNA.

V lost 5 bases and J lost 5, with 6 bases in between. CDR3 length: 11 residues. The germline V gene has CDR1 MDHEN and CDR2 SYDVKM. Authors' analysis steps: Cell counts per sample came from amplifying reference gene primers. This table comes from immunoSEQ multiplex PCR, and its TCRdb copy is limited to in-frame clones, with some not included. The V and J calls and clone size are taken from that table; D and trimming were inferred from the DNA. The sample lists about 29,000 clones; 60% to 85% were seen once. Sequencing input: peripheral blood. This sequence joins TRBV28 and TRBJ1-2; D call uncertain. This TCR was sampled from a woman in her 70s with active or convalescent COVID-19. The CDR3 is CASSTRYGYTF. CDR3 nucleotides: TGTGCCAGCAGTACTCGGTATGGCTACACCTTC.